This TCR beta chain was identified in a study of T-cell memory formation after mild COVID-19 (dated by TCRdb to about 2021). Regarding the research as a whole: TCR sequence clusters from the two donors were found to be largely donor specific. In a couple of donors, T-cell clones that expanded and contracted after mild COVID-19 were followed by sequencing TCRalpha and TCRbeta repertoires longitudinally. The cohort was made up of two young adult volunteers, one female and one male, who were previously healthy.

The CDR3 measures 17 amino acids from cysteine to phenylalanine. The read is trimmed to its CDR3 DNA, 51 bases read in frame from base 1. The germline V gene gives CDR1 as MGHRA and CDR2 as YSYEKL. The junction carries 22 bases between V and J, which are trimmed by 3 bases and 7 bases respectively. Sequencing took place on an Illumina NovaSeq 6000. Using 5'RACE with constant-segment primers, TCRalpha and TCRbeta cDNA libraries were constructed, with sample barcodes and unique molecular identifiers added in the process. RNA was extracted from every sample with Trizol reagent. The libraries were amplified in two PCR steps, and the second step added a second sample barcode and Illumina TruSeq adapters. Libraries were sequenced on an Illumina NovaSeq with 2 x 150 bp paired-end reads. On the study's bioinformatics: The reads were demultiplexed and collapsed into UMI-guided consensus sequences using migec v1.2.7. Using mixcr v2.1.11, UMI consensuses were aligned to TRA and TRB V and J templates and then assembled into clonotypes. A clonotype was counted as expanded or contracted only if both edgeR and NoisET called the change significant, with noise models trained on biological replicates. For edgeR calls, the thresholds were a false discovery rate-adjusted p below 0.01 and a log2 fold-change of 1. As an exploratory analysis of dynamics, max-normalized trajectories of the 1000 most abundant clonotypes were examined with PCA combined with hierarchical clustering. Separately sequenced CD4+ and CD8+ repertoires were used to assign a CD4 or CD8 phenotype to each responding clone. TCRdb trimmed the raw reads at Q25, called clones with MiXCR and kept productive beta chains. Every entry covers one CDR3 protein and lists the most common genes and DNA from its rows. TCRdb, not the authors, supplied the V and J calls. The sample includes about 39,000 distinct CDR3 sequences, with around 6.1% observed a single time. The ten largest clones add up to 0.8% to 1% of the sample.

Ficoll-Paque density gradient centrifugation was the method used to isolate PBMCs. This clonotype was counted at least ten times. It lacks a known antigen. No much larger clone exists at a distance of one base, and base qualities are not known. Broader findings and caveats from the paper: SARS-CoV-2 specificity was not confirmed for the second-wave clones peaking on day 37. Clones contracting from day 15 to 85 had balanced CD4/CD8 phenotypes, while a second wave expanding from day 15 to 37 was biased towards CD4+. Contracting CD4+ clones turned up mainly in the CM and EM memory subsets, whereas EMRA was where CD8+ clones were enriched. Only two mild cases were covered by the study, and larger cohorts that include severe cases with pre-infection samples were considered necessary. Some responding clones were found in pre-infection memory, which suggests that pre-existing cross-reactive memory T cells took part in the SARS-CoV-2 response.

The chain employs TRBV4-1 and TRBJ2-1; no D gene is confidently identified. Sequences were obtained from PBMCs or a T cell subset sorted from them (not recorded which). This TCR came from an adult who had mild COVID-19 (a few samples of this study predate the infection). The sample titles of this study are shuffled in the database, so cell type and time point are left out. The CDR3 region has the sequence CASSHSLTLSVTNEQFF. Here is the DNA: TGCGCCAGCAGCCATTCCTTGACCTTGTCGGTTACAAATGAGCAGTTCTTC.